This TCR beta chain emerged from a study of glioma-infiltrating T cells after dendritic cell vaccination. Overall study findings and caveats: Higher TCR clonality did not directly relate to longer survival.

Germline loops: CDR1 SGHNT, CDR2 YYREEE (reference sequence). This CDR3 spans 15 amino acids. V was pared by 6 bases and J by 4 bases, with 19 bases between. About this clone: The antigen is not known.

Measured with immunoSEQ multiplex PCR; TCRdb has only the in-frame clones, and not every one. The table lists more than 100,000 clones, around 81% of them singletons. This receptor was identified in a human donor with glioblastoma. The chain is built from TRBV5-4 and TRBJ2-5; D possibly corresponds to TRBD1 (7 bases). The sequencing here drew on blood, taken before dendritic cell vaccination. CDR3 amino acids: CASTRLDREVETQYF. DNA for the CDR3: TGTGCCAGCACCCGACTAGACAGGGAGGTAGAGACCCAGTACTTC.